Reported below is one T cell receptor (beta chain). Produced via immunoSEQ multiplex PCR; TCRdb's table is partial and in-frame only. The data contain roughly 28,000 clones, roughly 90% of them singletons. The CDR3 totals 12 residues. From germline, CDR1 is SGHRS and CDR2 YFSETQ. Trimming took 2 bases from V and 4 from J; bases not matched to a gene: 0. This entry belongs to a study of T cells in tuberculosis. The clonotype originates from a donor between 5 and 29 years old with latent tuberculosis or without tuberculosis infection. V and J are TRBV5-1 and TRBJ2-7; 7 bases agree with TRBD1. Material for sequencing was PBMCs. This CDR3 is CASSFRGYEQYF. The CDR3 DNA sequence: TGCGCCAGCAGCTTCAGGGGGTACGAGCAGTACTTC.